This T cell receptor (beta chain) was found in a study of blood T cell repertoires in COVID-19. Study in general: Researchers got acute and convalescent COVID-19 samples from the United States, Italy and Spain.

Participant ages covered about 18 to 95 years across 24 US areas. The length of the CDR3 is 14 residues. CDR1 is SEHNR and CDR2 is FQNEAQ in the germline V gene (reference sequence). Between the trimmed V and J ends, which lost 8 bases and 6 bases, there was a span of 17 bases. Data came from immunoSEQ multiplex PCR; TCRdb stores just in-frame clones and leaves some out. Of 150,000 to 200,000 clones in the sample, approximately 80% were seen once. The genes are TRBV7-9 and TRBJ2-1; D is perhaps TRBD2 (7 bases). The sequenced material came from PBMCs or T cells enriched from blood (not recorded which). This receptor was obtained from an older woman who had recovered from COVID-19. The CDR3: CASPGASGPNEQFF. The CDR3, as DNA: TGTGCCAGCCCAGGGGCTAGCGGCCCCAATGAGCAGTTCTTC.